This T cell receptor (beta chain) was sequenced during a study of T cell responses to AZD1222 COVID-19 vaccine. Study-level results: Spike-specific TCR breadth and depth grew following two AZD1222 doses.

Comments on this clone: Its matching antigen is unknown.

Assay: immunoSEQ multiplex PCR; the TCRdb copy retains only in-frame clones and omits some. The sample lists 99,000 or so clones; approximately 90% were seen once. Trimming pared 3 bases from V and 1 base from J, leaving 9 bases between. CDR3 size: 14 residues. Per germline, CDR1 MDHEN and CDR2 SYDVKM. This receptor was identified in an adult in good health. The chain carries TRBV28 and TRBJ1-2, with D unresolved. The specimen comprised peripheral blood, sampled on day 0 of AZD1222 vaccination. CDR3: CASSFGVFNYGYTF. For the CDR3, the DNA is TGTGCCAGCAGTTTTGGGGTTTTTAACTATGGCTACACCTTC.